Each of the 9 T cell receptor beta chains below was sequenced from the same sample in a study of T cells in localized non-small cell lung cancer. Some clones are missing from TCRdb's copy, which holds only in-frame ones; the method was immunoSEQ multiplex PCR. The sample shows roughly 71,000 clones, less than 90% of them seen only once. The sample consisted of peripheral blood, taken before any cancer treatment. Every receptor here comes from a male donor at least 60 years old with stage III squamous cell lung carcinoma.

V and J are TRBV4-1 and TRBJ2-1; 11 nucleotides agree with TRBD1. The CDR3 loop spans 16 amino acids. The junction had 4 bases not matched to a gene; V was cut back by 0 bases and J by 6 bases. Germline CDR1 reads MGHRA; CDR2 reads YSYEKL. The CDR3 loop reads CASSQDWDRGTNEQFF. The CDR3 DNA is TGCGCCAGCAGCCAAGATTGGGACAGGGGGACCAATGAGCAGTTCTTC.

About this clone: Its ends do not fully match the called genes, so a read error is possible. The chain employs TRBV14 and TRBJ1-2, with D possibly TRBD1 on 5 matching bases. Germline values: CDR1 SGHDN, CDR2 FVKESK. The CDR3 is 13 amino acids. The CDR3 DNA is TGTGCCACCAGCCGGGGGTCCAACTATGGCTACACCTTC. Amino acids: CATSRGSNYGYTF. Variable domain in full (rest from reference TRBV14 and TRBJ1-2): EAGVTQFPSHSVIEKGQTVTLRCDPISGHDNLYWYRRVMGKEIKFLLHFVKESKQDESGMPNNRFLAERTGGTYSTLKVQPAELEDSGVYFCATSRGSNYGYTFGSGTRLTVV.

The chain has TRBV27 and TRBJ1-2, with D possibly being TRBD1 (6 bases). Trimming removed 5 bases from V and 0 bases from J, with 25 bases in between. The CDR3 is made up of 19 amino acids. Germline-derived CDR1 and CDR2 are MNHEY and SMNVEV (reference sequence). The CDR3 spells CASSDGPQGGDPSNYGYTF. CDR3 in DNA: TGTGCCAGCAGTGACGGGCCCCAAGGGGGGGATCCCTCTAACTATGGCTACACCTTC.

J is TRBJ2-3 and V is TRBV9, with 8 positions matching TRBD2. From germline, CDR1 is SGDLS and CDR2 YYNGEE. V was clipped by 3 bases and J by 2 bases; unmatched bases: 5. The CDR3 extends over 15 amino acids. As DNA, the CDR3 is TGTGCCAGCAGCGCAAGCGGGGGCGTCACAGATACGCAGTATTTT. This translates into CASSASGGVTDTQYF.

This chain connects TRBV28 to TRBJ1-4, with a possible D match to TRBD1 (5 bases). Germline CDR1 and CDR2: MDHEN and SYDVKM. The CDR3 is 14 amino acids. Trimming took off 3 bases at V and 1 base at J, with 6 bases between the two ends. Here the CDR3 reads CASSFDRTNEKLFF. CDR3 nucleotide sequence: TGTGCCAGCAGTTTTGACAGAACTAATGAAAAACTGTTTTTT.

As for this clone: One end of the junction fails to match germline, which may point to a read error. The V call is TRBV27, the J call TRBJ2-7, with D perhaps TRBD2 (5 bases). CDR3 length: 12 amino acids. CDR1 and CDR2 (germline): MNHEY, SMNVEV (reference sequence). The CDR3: CPRPGITYEQYF. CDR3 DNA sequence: TGTCCCAGGCCGGGGATCACCTACGAGCAGTACTTC.

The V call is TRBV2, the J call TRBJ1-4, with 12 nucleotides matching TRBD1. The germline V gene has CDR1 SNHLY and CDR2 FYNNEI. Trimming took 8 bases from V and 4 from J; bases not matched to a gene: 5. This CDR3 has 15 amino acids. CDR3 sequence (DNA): TGTGCCAGCCACCGGGACAGGGGGCTTAATGAAAAACTGTTTTTT. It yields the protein CASHRDRGLNEKLFF.

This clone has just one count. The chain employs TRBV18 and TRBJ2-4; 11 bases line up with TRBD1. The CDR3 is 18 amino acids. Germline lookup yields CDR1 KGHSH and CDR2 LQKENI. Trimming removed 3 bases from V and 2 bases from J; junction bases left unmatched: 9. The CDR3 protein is CASSPTGTGGLTKNIQYF. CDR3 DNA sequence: TGTGCCAGCTCACCTACCGGGACAGGGGGTTTAACCAAAAACATTCAGTACTTC.

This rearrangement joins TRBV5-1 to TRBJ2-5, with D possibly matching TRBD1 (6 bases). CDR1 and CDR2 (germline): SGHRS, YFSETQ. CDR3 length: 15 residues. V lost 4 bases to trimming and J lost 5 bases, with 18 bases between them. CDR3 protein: CASSALQGPGETQYF. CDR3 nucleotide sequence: TGCGCCAGCAGCGCCCTACAGGGTCCGGGGGAGACCCAGTACTTC.